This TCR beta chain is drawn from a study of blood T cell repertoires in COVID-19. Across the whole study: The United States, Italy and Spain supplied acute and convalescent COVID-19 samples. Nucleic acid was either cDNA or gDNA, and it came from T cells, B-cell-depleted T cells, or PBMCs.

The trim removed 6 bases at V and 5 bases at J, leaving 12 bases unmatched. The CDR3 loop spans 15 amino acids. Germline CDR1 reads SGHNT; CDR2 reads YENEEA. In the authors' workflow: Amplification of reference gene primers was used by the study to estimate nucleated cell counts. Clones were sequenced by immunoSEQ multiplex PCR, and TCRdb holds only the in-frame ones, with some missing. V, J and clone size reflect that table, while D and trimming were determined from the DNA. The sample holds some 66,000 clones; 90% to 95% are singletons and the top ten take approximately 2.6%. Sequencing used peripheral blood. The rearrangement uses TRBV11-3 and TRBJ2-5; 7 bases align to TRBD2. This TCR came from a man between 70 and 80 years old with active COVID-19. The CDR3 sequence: CASSHQTSAGETQYF. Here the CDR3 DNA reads TGTGCCAGCAGTCACCAAACTAGCGCGGGGGAGACCCAGTACTTC.